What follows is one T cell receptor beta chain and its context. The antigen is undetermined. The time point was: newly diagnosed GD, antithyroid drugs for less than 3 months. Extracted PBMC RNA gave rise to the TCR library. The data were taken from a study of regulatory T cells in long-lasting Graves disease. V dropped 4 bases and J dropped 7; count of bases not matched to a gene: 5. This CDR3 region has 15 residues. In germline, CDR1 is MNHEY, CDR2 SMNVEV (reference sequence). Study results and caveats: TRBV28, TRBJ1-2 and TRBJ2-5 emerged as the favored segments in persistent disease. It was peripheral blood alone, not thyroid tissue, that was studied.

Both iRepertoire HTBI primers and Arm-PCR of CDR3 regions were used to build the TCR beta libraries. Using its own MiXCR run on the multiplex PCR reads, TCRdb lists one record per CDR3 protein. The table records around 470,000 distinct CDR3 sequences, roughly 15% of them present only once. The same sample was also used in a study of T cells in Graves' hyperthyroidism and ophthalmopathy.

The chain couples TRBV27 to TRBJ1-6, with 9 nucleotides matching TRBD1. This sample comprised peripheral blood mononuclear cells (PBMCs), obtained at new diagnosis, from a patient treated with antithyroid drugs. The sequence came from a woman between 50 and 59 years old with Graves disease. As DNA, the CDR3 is TGTGCCAGCAGTTCCCCGGGACAGGGAAATTCACCCCTCCACTTT. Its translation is CASSSPGQGNSPLHF.